The rows below give T cell receptor beta chains drawn from one sample of a study of shared clonotypes between healthy human individuals. Clones were read by immunoSEQ multiplex PCR, and TCRdb kept only the in-frame ones, dropping some. The repertoire includes over a million clones, approximately 76% of them detected once, and 1.4% to 1.5% sits in the top ten. The specimen sequenced was memory CD4+ T cells sorted from blood. The receptors come from a man younger than 30 in good health. The CDR3 runs from the conserved cysteine through the conserved F or W. A D gene is named only where the DNA matches it firmly. The size entry is marked missing in some rows and otherwise reads once, few, many or a size class.

v_gene,d_gene,j_gene,abundance,CDR3aa,CDR3nt
TRBV9,NA,TRBJ1-2,NA,CASSPSQGDYGYTF,TGTGCCAGCAGCCCGAGTCAGGGAGACTATGGCTACACCTTC
TRBV29-1,TRBD1,TRBJ2-1,few,CSVGQGARFYNEQFF,TGCAGCGTGGGACAGGGGGCCAGGTTTTACAATGAGCAGTTCTTC
TRBV4-3,TRBD1,TRBJ1-4,few,CASSQESGTGSEKLFF,TGCGCCAGCAGCCAAGAATCCGGGACAGGATCGGAAAAACTGTTTTTT
TRBV5-1,NA,TRBJ2-5,once,CASSLVGSGQETQYF,TGCGCCAGCAGCTTGGTCGGGAGCGGCCAAGAGACCCAGTACTTC
TRBV15,NA,TRBJ1-3,NA,CATSREVSGNTIYF,TGTGCCACCAGCAGAGAAGTCTCTGGAAACACCATATATTTT
TRBV7-2,TRBD2,TRBJ2-1,NA,CASSSGLAGEFF,TGTGCCAGCAGCTCCGGACTAGCGGGAGAGTTCTTC
TRBV30,NA,TRBJ1-2,NA,CAWSVRGALWGYTF,TGTGCCTGGAGTGTGAGAGGGGCCCTATGGGGCTACACCTTC
TRBV30,NA,TRBJ2-1,NA,CAWSSGFAFVEQFF,TGTGCCTGGAGTTCAGGTTTCGCCTTTGTTGAGCAGTTCTTC
TRBV6-1,TRBD1,TRBJ1-2,NA,CASSEGLGTGGMIDYGYTF,TGTGCCAGCAGTGAAGGACTCGGGACAGGGGGAATGATTGACTATGGCTACACCTTC
TRBV29-1,TRBD1,TRBJ1-5,NA,CSVVRGDRADQPQHF,TGCAGCGTGGTAAGGGGGGACAGGGCGGATCAGCCCCAGCATTTT
TRBV2,NA,TRBJ2-2,NA,CASSLNLNTGELFF,TGTGCCAGCAGTCTCAATCTGAACACCGGGGAGCTGTTTTTT
TRBV6-1,TRBD1,TRBJ2-5,NA,CASSVGQAQETQYF,TGTGCCAGCAGTGTTGGACAGGCCCAAGAGACCCAGTACTTC
TRBV19,NA,TRBJ1-5,few,CASLTAYGNQPQHF,TGTGCCAGTCTAACCGCATACGGCAATCAGCCCCAGCATTTT
TRBV29-1,TRBD1,TRBJ1-2,NA,CSVEGTGRGYTF,TGCAGCGTTGAAGGGACAGGGCGAGGCTACACCTTC
TRBV7-3,NA,TRBJ2-5,NA,CASSLTGLLETQYF,TGTGCCAGCAGCTTAACGGGTCTACTGGAGACCCAGTACTTC
TRBV10-3,NA,TRBJ2-5,NA,CAISAGPRETQYF,TGTGCCATTTCAGCGGGCCCCAGGGAGACCCAGTACTTC
TRBV5-4,NA,TRBJ1-2,NA,CASSPDSYGYTF,TGTGCCAGCAGCCCCGACAGCTATGGCTACACCTTC
TRBV4-3,NA,TRBJ1-1,few,CASSQDYGHRGSEAFF,TGCGCCAGCAGCCAAGATTATGGGCATCGGGGCTCTGAAGCTTTCTTT
TRBV27,TRBD1,TRBJ1-4,once,CASSLSLARGREKLFF,TGTGCCAGCAGTTTATCGTTGGCCAGGGGGCGGGAAAAACTGTTTTTT
TRBV10-3,NA,TRBJ1-2,NA,CAVEQANYGYTF,TGTGCCGTCGAACAAGCTAACTATGGCTACACCTTC
TRBV30,TRBD1,TRBJ1-1,NA,CARNRDRNSRQAFF,TGTGCCCGCAACCGGGACAGGAATAGTCGCCAAGCTTTCTTT
TRBV7-2,NA,TRBJ2-7,NA,CASSLGGVEQYF,TGTGCCAGCAGCCTAGGAGGTGTCGAGCAGTACTTC
TRBV2,NA,TRBJ1-2,NA,CASSPGTFYGYTF,TGTGCCAGCAGCCCCGGAACTTTCTATGGCTACACCTTC
TRBV18,NA,TRBJ1-2,NA,CASSEGQGRYGYTF,TGTGCCAGCTCCGAGGGGCAGGGCCGCTATGGCTACACCTTC
TRBV25-1,NA,TRBJ2-3,NA,CASSQGGGGGTDTQYF,TGTGCCAGCAGTCAAGGAGGGGGGGGAGGCACAGATACGCAGTATTTT